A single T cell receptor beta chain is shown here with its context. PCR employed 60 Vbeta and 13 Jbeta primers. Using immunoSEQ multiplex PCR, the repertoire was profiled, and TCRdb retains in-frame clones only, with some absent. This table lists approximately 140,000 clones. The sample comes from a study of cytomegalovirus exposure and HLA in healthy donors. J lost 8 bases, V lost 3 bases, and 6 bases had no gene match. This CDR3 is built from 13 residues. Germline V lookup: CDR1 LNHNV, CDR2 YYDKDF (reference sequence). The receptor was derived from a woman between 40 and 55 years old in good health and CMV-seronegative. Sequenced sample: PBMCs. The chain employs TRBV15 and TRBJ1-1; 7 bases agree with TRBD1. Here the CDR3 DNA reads TGTGCCACCAGCAGGGGGACAGAGAGGGAAGCTTTCTTT. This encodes CATSRGTEREAFF.